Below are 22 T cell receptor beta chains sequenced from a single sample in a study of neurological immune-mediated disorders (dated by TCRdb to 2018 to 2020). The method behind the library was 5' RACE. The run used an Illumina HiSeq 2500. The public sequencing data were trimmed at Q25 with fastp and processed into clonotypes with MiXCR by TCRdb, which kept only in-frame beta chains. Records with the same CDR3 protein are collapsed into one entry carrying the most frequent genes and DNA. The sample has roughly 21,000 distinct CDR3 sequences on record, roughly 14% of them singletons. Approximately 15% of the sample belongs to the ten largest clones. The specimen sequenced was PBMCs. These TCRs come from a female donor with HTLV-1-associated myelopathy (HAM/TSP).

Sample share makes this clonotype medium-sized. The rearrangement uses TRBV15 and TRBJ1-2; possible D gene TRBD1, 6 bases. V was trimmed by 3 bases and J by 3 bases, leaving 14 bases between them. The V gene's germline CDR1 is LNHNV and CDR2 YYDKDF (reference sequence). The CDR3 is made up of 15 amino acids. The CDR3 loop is CATSSRDTEDYGYTF. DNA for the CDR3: TGTGCCACCAGCAGCCGGGACACCGAGGACTATGGCTACACCTTC.

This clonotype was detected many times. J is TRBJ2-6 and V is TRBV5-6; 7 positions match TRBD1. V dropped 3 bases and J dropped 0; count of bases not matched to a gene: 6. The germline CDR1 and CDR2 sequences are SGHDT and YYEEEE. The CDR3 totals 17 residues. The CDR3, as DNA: TGTGCCAGCAGCTGGGACAGTTTAGTCTCTGGGGCCAACGTCCTGACTTTC. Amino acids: CASSWDSLVSGANVLTF.

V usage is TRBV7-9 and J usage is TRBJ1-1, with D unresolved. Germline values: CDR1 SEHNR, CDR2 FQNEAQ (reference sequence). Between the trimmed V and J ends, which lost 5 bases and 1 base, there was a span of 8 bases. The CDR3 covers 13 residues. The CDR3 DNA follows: TGTGCCAGCAGCACCCCGGGGAACACTGAAGCTTTCTTT. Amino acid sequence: CASSTPGNTEAFF.

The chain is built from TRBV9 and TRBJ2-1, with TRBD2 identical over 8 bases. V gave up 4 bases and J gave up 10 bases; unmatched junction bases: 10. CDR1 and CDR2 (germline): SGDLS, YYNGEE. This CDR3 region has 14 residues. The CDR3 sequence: CASSPPSGGGEQFF. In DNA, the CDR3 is TGTGCCAGCAGCCCACCTTCCGGGGGGGGGGAGCAGTTCTTC.

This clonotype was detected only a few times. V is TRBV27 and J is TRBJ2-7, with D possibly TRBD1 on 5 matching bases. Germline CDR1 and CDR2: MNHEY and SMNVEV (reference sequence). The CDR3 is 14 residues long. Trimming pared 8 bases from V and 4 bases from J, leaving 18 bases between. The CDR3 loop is CASALGAGWYEQYF. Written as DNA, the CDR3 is TGTGCCAGCGCCCTTGGGGCAGGGTGGTACGAGCAGTACTTC.

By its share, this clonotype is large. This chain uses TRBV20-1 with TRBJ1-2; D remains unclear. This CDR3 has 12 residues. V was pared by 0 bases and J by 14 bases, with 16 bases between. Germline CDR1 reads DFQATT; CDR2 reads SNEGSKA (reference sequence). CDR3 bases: TGCAGTGCTAGAGATCTGGAGGAGAGTGAGACCTTC. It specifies CSARDLEESETF.

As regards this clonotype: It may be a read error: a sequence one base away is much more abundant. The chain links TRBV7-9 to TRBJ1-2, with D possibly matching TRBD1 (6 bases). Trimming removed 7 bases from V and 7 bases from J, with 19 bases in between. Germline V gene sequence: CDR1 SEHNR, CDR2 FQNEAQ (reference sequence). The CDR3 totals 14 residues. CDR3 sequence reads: CASNSDLQGSGYTF. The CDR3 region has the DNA TGTGCCAGCAACTCCGATCTACAGGGTTCTGGCTACACCTTC.

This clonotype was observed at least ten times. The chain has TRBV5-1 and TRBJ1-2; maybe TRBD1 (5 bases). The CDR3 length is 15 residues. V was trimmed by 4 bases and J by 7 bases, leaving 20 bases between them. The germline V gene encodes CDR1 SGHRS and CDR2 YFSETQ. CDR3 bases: TGCGCCAGCAGCCCTCCCCGCCAGGGTGTGAGTGGCTACACCTTC. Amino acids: CASSPPRQGVSGYTF.

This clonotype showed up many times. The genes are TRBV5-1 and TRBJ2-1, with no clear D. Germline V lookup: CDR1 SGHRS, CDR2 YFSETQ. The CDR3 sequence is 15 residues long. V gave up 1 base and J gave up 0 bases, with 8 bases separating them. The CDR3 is CASSLLPGSYNEQFF. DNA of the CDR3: TGCGCCAGCAGCTTGCTTCCAGGCTCCTACAATGAGCAGTTCTTC.

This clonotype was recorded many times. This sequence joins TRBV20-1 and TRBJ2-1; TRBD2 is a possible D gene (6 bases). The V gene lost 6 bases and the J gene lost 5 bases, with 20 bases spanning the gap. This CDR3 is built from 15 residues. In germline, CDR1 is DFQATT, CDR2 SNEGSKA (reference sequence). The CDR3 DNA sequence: TGCAGTGCCACTAACCTAGCGATCCTCAACAATGAGCAGTTCTTC. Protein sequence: CSATNLAILNNEQFF.

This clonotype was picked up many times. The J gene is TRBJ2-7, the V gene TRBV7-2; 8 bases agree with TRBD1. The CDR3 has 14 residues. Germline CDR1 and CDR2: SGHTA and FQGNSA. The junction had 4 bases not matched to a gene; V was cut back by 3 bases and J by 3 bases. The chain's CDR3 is CASSLQGASYEQYF. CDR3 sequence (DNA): TGTGCCAGCAGCTTGCAGGGGGCGAGCTACGAGCAGTACTTC.

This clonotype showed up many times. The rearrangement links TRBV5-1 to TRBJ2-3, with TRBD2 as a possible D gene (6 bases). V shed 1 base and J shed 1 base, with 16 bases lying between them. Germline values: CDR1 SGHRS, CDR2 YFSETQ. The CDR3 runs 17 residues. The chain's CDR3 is CASSLSLLAFGTDTQYF. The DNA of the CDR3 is TGCGCCAGCAGCTTGTCCCTGCTAGCGTTTGGCACAGATACGCAGTATTTT.

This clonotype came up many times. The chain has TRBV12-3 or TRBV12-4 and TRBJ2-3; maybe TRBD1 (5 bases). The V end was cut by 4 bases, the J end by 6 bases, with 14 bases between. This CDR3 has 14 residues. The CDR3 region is CASSSSAGADTQYF. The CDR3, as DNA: TGTGCCAGCAGTTCGTCTGCTGGGGCGGATACGCAGTATTTT.

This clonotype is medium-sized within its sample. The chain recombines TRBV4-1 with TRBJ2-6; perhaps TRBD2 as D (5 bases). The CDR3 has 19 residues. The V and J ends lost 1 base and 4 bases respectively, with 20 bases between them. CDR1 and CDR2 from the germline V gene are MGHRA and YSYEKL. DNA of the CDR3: TGCGCCAGCAGCCAAGTAAAGGAATCCGGGGTGTCGGGGGCCAACGTCCTGACTTTC. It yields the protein CASSQVKESGVSGANVLTF.

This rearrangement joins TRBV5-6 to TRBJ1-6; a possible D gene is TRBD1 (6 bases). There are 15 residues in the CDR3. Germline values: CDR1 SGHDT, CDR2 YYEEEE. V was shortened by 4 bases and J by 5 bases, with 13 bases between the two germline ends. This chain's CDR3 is CASSKTGRNNSPLHF. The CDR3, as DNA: TGTGCCAGCAGCAAAACAGGGAGGAATAATTCACCCCTCCACTTT.

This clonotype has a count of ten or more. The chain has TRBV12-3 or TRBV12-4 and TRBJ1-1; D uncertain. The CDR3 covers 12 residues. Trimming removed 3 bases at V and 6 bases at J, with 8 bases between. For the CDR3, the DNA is TGTGCCAGCAGTTTTTTAGGGTCTGAAGCTTTCTTT. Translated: CASSFLGSEAFF.

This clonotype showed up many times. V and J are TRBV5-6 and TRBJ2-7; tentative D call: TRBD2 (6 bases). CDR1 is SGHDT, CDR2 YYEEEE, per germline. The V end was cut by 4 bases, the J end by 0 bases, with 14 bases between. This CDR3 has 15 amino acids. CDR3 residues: CASSGGLPSSYEQYF. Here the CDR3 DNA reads TGTGCCAGCAGCGGGGGACTCCCGAGCTCCTACGAGCAGTACTTC. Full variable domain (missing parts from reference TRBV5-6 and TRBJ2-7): DAGVTQSPTHLIKTRGQQVTLRCSPKSGHDTVSWYQQALGQGPQFIFQYYEEEERQRGNFPDRFSGHQFPNYSSELNVNALLLGDSALYLCASSGGLPSSYEQYFGPGTRLTVT.

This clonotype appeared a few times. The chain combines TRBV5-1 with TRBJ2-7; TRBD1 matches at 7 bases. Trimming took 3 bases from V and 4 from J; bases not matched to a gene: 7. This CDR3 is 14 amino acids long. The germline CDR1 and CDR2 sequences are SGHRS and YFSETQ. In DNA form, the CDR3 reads TGCGCCAGCAGCTCCGGGACAGCTCCTTACGAGCAGTACTTC. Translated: CASSSGTAPYEQYF.

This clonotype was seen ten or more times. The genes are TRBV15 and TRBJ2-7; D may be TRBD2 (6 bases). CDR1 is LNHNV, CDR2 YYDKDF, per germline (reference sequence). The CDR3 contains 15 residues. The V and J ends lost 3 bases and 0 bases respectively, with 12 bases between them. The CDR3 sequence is CATSSLPGASYEQYF. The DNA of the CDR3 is TGTGCCACCAGCAGTCTGCCGGGAGCCTCCTACGAGCAGTACTTC.

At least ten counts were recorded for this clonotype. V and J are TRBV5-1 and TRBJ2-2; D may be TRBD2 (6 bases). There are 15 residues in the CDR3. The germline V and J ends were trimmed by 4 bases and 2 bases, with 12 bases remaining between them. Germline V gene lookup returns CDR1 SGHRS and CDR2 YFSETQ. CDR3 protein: CASSLRLDNTGELFF. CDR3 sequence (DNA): TGCGCCAGCAGCCTACGACTAGATAACACCGGGGAGCTGTTTTTT.

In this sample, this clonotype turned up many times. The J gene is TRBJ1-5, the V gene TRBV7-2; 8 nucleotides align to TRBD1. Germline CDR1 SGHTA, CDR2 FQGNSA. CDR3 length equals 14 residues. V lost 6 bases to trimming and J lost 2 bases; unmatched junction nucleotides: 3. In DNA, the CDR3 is TGTGCCAGCAGTCCGGACAGGGGCAATCAGCCCCAGCATTTT. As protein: CASSPDRGNQPQHF. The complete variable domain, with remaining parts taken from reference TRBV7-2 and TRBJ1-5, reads GAGVSQSPSNKVTEKGKDVELRCDPISGHTALYWYRQSLGQGLEFLIYFQGNSAPDKSGLPSDRFSAERTGGSVSTLTIQRTQQEDSAVYLCASSPDRGNQPQHFGDGTRLSIL.

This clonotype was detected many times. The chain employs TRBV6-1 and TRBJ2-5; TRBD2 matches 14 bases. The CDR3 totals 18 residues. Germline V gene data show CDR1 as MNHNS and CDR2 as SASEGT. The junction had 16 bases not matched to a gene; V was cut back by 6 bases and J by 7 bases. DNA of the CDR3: TGTGCCAGCAGCGAGAAAGGGACTAGCGGGAGTCGGGATCGGACCCAGTACTTC. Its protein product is CASSEKGTSGSRDRTQYF.